This TCR beta chain was sequenced during a study of T cell responses to AZD1222 COVID-19 vaccine. In the study overall: Whether given at about 4 or about 12 weeks, second doses were pooled.

About this clone: Its antigen is still unknown.

Losses at the gene ends were 4 bases for V and 5 bases for J; bases not matched to a gene: 4. The CDR3 is made up of 13 amino acids. Germline CDR1 and CDR2: LGHDT and YNNKEL (reference sequence). Repertoires were generated with immunoSEQ multiplex PCR, while TCRdb's copy carries only in-frame clones and drops some. The table has about 150,000 clones, 90% to 95% seen once. Points from the study as a whole: Spike as a whole was targeted by vaccine-associated CD4 TCRs, dominant at 160-218 and 743-854. Spike-specific TCR breadth and depth grew following two AZD1222 doses. Samples come after the peak T cell response, not at day 14.

This sequence joins TRBV3-1 (or the pseudogene TRBV3-2) and TRBJ1-2; TRBD1 agrees at 7 bases. This TCR was recovered from an adult in good health. The material sequenced was peripheral blood, taken on day 0 of AZD1222 vaccination. CDR3 sequence: CASSPTGRYGYTF. The CDR3 DNA reads TGTGCCAGCAGCCCGACAGGGAGGTATGGCTACACCTTC.